This is a list of T cell receptor beta chains from one sample in a study of early T cells in non-severe SARS-CoV-2 infection. TCRdb ran MiXCR on the 5' RACE reads and lists one entry per CDR3 protein. The sample yields tens of thousands of distinct CDR3 sequences, roughly a tenth seen once. Sample: whole blood, taken at baseline. These receptors were collected from an adult who was a healthcare worker with PCR-confirmed SARS-CoV-2 infection or an uninfected control (not recorded which). CDR3s include the opening cysteine and the closing phenylalanine or tryptophan. D genes are given only for firm matches. Part of the rows lack a size; the others show once, few, many or a class for expanded clones.

d_call	v_call	clone_size	j_call	cdr3_aa	cdr3_nt
-	TRBV7-9	-	TRBJ2-2	CASTDTVRSTIGELFF	TGTGCCAGCACCGACACGGTCCGGAGTACCATCGGGGAGCTGTTTTTT
-	TRBV12-3/TRBV12-4	many	TRBJ2-6	CASSRRDTIIPSGANVLTF	TGTGCCAGCAGTCGGCGGGACACTATAATACCTTCTGGGGCCAACGTCCTGACTTTC
-	TRBV15	-	TRBJ2-5	CATSRDRGPAGGETQYF	TGTGCCACCAGCAGAGATCGCGGACCTGCCGGGGGAGAGACCCAGTACTTC
-	TRBV20-1	many	TRBJ1-6	CSAEGGASYNSPLHF	TGCAGTGCAGAAGGAGGGGCGAGTTATAATTCACCCCTCCACTTT
-	TRBV5-6	-	TRBJ1-1	CASSLGPTEAFF	TGTGCCAGCAGCTTGGGGCCCACTGAAGCTTTCTTT
-	TRBV12-3/TRBV12-4	few	TRBJ2-4	CASSRSQSIQYF	TGTGCCAGCAGCCGTTCTCAATCCATTCAGTACTTC
TRBD2	TRBV25-1	few	TRBJ2-3	CASSEGGGGPRPQYF	TGTGCCAGCAGTGAGGGCGGCGGGGGGCCTCGGCCGCAGTATTTT
TRBD1	TRBV19	many	TRBJ1-5	CASSIGQASNQPQHF	TGTGCCAGTAGTATCGGACAGGCTAGCAATCAGCCCCAGCATTTT
-	TRBV7-7	few	TRBJ2-5	CASSLDGGDTQYF	TGTGCTAGCAGCTTAGACGGGGGTGATACCCAGTACTTC
-	TRBV12-3/TRBV12-4	few	TRBJ2-3	CASSSQGAGDTQYF	TGTGCCAGCAGTTCTCAGGGAGCTGGCGATACGCAGTATTTT